Below, 6 T cell receptor beta chains from the same sample are listed, as sequenced in a study of T-cell reconstitution after alpha-beta-depleted transplantation in children. Researchers prepared the TCRbeta library using unique molecular identifiers, the study reports. Via MiXCR, TCRdb re-called the PCR reads, giving one row per CDR3 protein. The data show just over 950,000 distinct CDR3 sequences, with roughly 29% seen just once and 28% held by the top ten. The sequences come from PBMCs, mostly from graft donor cells, collected 360 days after TCRalphabeta/CD19-depleted stem cell transplant. These receptors all stem from a boy under three years old who had a stem cell transplant for SCID, so the T cells may come from the graft donor.

The V call is TRBV7-8, the J call TRBJ1-4, with D perhaps matching TRBD1 (5 bases). CDR1 is SGHVS and CDR2 is FQNEAQ in the germline V gene. CDR3 length: 15 amino acids. Trimming took off 2 bases at V and 10 bases at J, with 17 bases between the two ends. The CDR3 loop reads CASSLTRGLDGKLFF. The CDR3 DNA sequence: TGTGCCAGCAGCTTAACAAGGGGCCTGGACGGAAAACTGTTTTTT.

The CDR3 loop reads CASSTRDGNEKLFF. The CDR3 nucleotides are TGTGCCAGTAGTACCAGGGACGGGAATGAAAAACTGTTTTTT. The rearrangement joins TRBV19 to TRBJ1-4; D possibly corresponds to TRBD1 (5 bases). Trimming cost V 4 bases and J 5 bases, with 11 bases left between them. There are 14 residues in the CDR3. Germline assignment: CDR1 LNHDA and CDR2 SQIVND (reference sequence).

The rearrangement links TRBV12-3 or TRBV12-4 to TRBJ1-1; TRBD1 is a possible D gene (5 bases). V shed 6 bases and J shed 8 bases, with 16 bases lying between them. The CDR3 has 13 amino acids. CDR3 sequence reads: CASRQDNSWEAFF. The CDR3 coding sequence is TGTGCCAGCAGACAGGATAATTCGTGGGAAGCTTTCTTT.

V usage is TRBV6-5 and J usage is TRBJ1-2, with a weak D call TRBD1 (6 bases). The CDR3 loop spans 15 amino acids. Trimming stripped 0 bases from V and 5 bases from J, with 13 bases between. The V gene's germline CDR1 is MNHEY and CDR2 SVGAGI. CDR3 region: CASSYSDRSPYGYTF. CDR3 nucleotide sequence: TGTGCCAGCAGTTACTCGGACAGATCTCCTTATGGCTACACCTTC.

V usage is TRBV4-3 and J usage is TRBJ2-7; D is unclear. V shed 0 bases and J shed 4 bases, with 13 bases lying between them. CDR1 is LGHNA, CDR2 YSLEER, per germline. This CDR3 spans 15 amino acids. CDR3 DNA sequence: TGCGCCAGCAGCCAAGATCTCCGCAGAGCTTACGAGCAGTACTTC. Its protein is CASSQDLRRAYEQYF.

The genes are TRBV12-3 or TRBV12-4 and TRBJ1-4; the D gene is possibly TRBD1 (5 bases). The CDR3 has 15 residues. The ends were cut back, 3 bases at V and 4 bases at J, with 12 bases in the middle. This chain's CDR3 is CASSFDQGLNEKLFF. The CDR3 nucleotides are TGTGCCAGCAGTTTCGATCAGGGTCTTAATGAAAAACTGTTTTTT.